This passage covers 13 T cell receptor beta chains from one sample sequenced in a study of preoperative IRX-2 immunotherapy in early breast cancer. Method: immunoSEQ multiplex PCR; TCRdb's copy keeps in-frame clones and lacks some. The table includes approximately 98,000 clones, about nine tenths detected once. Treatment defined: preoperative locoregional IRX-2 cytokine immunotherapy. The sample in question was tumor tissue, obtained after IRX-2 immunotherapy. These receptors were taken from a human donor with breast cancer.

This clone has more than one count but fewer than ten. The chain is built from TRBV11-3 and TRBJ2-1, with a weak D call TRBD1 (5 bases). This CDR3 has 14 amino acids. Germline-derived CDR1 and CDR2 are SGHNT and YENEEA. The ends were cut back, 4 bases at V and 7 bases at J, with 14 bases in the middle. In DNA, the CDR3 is TGTGCCAGCAGCTGGCCCGGTAGGGGAAATGAGCAGTTCTTC. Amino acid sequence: CASSWPGRGNEQFF.

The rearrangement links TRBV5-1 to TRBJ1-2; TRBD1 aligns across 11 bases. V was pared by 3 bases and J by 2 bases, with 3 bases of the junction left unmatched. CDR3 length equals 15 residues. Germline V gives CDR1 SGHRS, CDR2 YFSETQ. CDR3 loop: CASSSGTGGNYGYTF. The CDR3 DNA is TGCGCCAGCAGCTCTGGGACAGGGGGAAACTATGGCTACACCTTC. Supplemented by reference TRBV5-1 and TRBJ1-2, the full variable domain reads KAGVTQTPRYLIKTRGQQVTLSCSPISGHRSVSWYQQTPGQGLQFLFEYFSETQRNKGNFPGRFSGRQFSNSRSEMNVSTLELGDSALYLCASSSGTGGNYGYTFGSGTRLTVV.

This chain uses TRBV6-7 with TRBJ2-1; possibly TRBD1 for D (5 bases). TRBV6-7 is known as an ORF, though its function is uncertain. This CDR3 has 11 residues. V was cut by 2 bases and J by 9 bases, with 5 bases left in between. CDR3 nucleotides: TGTGCCAGCAGTTACCAGGGTGAGCAGTTCTTC. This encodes CASSYQGEQFF.

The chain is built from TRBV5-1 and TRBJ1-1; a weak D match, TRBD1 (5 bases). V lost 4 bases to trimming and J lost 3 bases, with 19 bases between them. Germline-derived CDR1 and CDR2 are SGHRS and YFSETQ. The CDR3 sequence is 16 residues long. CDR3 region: CASSAGMGGGDTEAFF. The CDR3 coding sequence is TGCGCCAGCAGCGCCGGGATGGGCGGAGGGGACACTGAAGCTTTCTTT.

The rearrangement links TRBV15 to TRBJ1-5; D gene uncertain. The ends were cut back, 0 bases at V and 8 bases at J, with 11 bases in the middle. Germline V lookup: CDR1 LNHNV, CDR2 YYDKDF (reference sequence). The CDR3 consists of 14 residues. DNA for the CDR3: TGTGCCACCAGCAGAGATGCCGGGGAGGAGCCCCAGCATTTT. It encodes CATSRDAGEEPQHF.

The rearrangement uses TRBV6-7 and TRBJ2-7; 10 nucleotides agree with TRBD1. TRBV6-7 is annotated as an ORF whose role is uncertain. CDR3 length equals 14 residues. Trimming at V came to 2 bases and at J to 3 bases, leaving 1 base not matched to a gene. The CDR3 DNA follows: TGTGCCAGCAGTTACCGGGACAGGGGCTACGAGCAGTACTTC. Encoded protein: CASSYRDRGYEQYF.

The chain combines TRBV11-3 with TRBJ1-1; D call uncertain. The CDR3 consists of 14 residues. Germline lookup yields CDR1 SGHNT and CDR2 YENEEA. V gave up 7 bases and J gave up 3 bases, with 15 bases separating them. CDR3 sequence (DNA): TGTGCCAGCACCCAGACACGCCGACACACTGAAGCTTTCTTT. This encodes CASTQTRRHTEAFF. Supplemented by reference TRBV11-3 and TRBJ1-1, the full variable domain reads EAGVVQSPRYKIIEKKQPVAFWCNPISGHNTLYWYLQNLGQGPELLIRYENEEAVDDSQLPKDRFSAERLKGVDSTLKIQPAELGDSAVYLCASTQTRRHTEAFFGQGTRLTVV.

The CDR3: CAISELQGSYNEQFF. CDR3 DNA sequence: TGTGCCATCAGTGAGTTACAGGGTTCCTACAATGAGCAGTTCTTC. This chain uses TRBV10-3 with TRBJ2-1; D may be TRBD1 (6 bases). Trimming shortened V by 1 base and J by 1 base, and 8 bases separated the two germline ends. This CDR3 has 15 residues. Per germline, CDR1 ENHRY and CDR2 SYGVKD.

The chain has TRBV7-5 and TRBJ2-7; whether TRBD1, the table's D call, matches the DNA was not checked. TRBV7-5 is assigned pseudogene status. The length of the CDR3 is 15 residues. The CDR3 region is CASSRTGTESYEQYF. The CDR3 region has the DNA TGTGCCAGCAGTCGAACCGGGACAGAGTCCTACGAGCAGTACTTC.

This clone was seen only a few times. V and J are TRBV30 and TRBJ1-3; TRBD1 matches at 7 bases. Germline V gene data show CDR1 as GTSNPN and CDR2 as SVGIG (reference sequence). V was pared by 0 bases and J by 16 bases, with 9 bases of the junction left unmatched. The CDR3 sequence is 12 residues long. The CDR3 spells CAWSVGRGLFYF. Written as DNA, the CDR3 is TGTGCCTGGAGTGTAGGGAGGGGGCTGTTTTATTTT.

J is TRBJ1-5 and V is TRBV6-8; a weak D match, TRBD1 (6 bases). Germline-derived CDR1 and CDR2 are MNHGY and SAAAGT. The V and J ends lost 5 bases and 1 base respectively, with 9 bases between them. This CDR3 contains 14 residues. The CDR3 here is CASSATGSNQPQHF. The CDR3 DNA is TGTGCCAGCAGTGCGACAGGAAGCAATCAGCCCCAGCATTTT.

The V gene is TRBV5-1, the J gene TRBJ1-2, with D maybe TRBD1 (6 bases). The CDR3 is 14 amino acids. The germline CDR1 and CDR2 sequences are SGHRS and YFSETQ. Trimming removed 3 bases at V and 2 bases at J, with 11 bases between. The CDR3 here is CASSSDSFNYGYTF. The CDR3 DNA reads TGCGCCAGCAGCTCGGACAGTTTCAACTATGGCTACACCTTC.

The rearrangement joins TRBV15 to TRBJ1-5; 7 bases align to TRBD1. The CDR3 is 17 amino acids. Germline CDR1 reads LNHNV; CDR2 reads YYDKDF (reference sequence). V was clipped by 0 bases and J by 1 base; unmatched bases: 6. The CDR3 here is CATSRETQTGSNQPQHF. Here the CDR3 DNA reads TGTGCCACCAGCAGAGAAACACAGACAGGGAGCAATCAGCCCCAGCATTTT.